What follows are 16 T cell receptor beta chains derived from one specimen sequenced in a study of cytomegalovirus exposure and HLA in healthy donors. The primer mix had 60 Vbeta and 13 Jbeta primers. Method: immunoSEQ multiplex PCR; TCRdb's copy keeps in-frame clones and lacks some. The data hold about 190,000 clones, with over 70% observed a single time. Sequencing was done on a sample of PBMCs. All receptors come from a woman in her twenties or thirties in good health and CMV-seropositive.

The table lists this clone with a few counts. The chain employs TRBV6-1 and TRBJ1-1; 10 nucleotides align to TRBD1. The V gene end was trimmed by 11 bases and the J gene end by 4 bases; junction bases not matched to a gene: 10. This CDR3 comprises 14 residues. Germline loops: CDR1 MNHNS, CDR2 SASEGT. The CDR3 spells CASRDRGWSTEAFF. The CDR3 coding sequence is TGTGCCTCCCGGGACAGGGGCTGGAGCACTGAAGCTTTCTTT.

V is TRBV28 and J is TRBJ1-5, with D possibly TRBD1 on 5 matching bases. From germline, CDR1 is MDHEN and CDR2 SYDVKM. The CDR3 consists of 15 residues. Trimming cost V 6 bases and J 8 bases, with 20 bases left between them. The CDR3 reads CASRPAGMVVKPQHF. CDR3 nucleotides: TGTGCCAGCAGACCGGCAGGGATGGTGGTAAAGCCCCAGCATTTT.

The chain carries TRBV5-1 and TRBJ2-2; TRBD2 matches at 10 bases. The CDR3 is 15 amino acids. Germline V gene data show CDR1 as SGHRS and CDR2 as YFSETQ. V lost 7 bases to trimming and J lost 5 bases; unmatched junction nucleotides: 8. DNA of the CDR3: TGCGCCAGCTCTTTAACTAGCGGGATGACCGGGGAGCTGTTTTTT. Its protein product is CASSLTSGMTGELFF.

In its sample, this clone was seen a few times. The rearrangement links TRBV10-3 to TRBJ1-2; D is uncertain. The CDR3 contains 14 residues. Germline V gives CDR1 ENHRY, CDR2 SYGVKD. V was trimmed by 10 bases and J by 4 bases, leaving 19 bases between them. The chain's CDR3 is CASRGPLVTYGYTF. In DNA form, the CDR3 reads TGTGCCAGCCGAGGCCCGCTAGTCACCTATGGCTACACCTTC.

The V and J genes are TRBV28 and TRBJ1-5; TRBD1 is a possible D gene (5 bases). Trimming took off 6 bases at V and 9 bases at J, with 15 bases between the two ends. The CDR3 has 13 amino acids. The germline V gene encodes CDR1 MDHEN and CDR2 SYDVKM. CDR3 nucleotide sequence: TGTGCCAGCAGACCCAGGGCCGGGGGGCCCCAGCATTTT. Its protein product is CASRPRAGGPQHF.

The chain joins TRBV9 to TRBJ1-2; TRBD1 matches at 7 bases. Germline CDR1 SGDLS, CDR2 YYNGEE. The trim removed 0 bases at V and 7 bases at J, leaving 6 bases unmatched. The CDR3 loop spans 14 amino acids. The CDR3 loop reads CASSVAEGAGGYTF. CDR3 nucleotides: TGTGCCAGCAGCGTAGCTGAGGGGGCCGGTGGCTACACCTTC.

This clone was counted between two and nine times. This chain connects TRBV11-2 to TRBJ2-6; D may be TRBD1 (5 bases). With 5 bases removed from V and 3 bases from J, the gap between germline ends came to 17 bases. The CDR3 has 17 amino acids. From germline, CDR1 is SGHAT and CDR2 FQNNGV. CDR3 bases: TGTGCCAGCAGCCAGGCCACCCAGGGCGGTGGGGCCAACGTCCTGACTTTC. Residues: CASSQATQGGGANVLTF. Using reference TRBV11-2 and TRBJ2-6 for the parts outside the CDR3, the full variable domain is EAGVAQSPRYKIIEKRQSVAFWCNPISGHATLYWYQQILGQGPKLLIQFQNNGVVDDSQLPKDRFSAERLKGVDSTLKIQPAKLEDSAVYLCASSQATQGGGANVLTFGAGSRLTVL.

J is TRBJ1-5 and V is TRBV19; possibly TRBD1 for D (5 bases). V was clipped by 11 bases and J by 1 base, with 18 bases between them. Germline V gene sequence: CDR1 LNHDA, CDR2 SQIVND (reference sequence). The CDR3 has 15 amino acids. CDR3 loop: CASSRGRVSNQPQHF. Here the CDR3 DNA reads TGTGCCTCTAGTAGGGGCAGGGTGAGCAATCAGCCCCAGCATTTT.

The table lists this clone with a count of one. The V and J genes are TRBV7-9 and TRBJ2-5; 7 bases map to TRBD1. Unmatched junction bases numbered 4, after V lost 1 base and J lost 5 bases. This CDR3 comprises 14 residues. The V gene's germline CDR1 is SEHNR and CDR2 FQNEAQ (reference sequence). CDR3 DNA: TGTGCCAGCAGCTTAGAAGGGGGCGGCGAGACCCAGTACTTC. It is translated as CASSLEGGGETQYF.

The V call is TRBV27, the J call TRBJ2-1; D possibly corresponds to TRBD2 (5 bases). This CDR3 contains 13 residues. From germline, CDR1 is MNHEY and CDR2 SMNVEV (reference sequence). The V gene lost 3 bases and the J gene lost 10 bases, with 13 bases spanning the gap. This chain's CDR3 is CASSFLDGGEQFF. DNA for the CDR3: TGTGCCAGCAGTTTCCTAGATGGAGGCGAGCAGTTCTTC.

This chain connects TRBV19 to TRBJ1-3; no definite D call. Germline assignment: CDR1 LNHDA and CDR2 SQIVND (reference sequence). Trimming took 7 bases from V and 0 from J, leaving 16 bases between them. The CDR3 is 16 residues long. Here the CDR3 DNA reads TGTGCCAGTACCGCCGCGCGGGCAGGCTCTGGAAACACCATATATTTT. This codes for CASTAARAGSGNTIYF.

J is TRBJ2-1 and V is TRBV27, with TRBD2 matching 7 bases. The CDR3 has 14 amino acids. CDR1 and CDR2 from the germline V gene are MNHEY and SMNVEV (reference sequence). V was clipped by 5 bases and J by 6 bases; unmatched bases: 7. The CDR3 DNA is TGTGCCAGCAGTCCCCTAAGCGGGGTCAATGAGCAGTTCTTC. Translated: CASSPLSGVNEQFF.

CDR3: CASSLDLAGGPQDEQFF. The CDR3, as DNA: TGTGCCAGCAGCTTAGATCTAGCGGGAGGGCCGCAGGATGAGCAGTTCTTC. The V and J genes are TRBV7-2 and TRBJ2-1, with 12 nucleotides matching TRBD2. This CDR3 is 17 amino acids long. The germline CDR1 and CDR2 sequences are SGHTA and FQGNSA. V was pared by 1 base and J by 8 bases, with 9 bases of the junction left unmatched.

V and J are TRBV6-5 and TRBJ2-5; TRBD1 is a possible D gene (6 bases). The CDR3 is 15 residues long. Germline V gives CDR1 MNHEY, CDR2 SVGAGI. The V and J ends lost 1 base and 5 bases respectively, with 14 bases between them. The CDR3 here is CASSYYTGMGETQYF. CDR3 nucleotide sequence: TGTGCCAGCAGTTACTATACAGGGATGGGGGAGACCCAGTACTTC.

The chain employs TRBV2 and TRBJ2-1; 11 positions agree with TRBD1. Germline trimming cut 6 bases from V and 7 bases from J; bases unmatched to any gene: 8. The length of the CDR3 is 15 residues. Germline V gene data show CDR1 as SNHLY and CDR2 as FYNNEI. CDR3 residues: CASSAGQGAVNEQFF. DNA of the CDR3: TGTGCCAGCAGCGCCGGACAGGGGGCAGTGAATGAGCAGTTCTTC.

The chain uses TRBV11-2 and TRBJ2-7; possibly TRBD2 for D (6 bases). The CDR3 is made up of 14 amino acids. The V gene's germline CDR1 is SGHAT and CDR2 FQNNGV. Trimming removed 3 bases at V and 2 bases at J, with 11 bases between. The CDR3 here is CASSFRTSTYEQYF. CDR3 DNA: TGTGCCAGCAGCTTCCGAACTAGCACCTACGAGCAGTACTTC.